This T cell receptor beta chain was observed in a study of CD8+ T cells in alopecia areata. Study conclusions and caveats: Normal skin's resident alphabeta T cells are also sequenced in scalp samples. Mice showed clearer TCR sharing than patients did, a gap that was possibly HLA-related.

V was trimmed by 10 bases and J by 4 bases, leaving 13 bases between them. Per germline, CDR1 MNHEY and CDR2 SVGAGI. The CDR3 spans 12 residues. Comments on this clone: Its target is unknown.

Reverse transcription of extracted RNA yielded cDNA, which provided the sequencing template. Method: immunoSEQ multiplex PCR; TCRdb's copy keeps in-frame clones and lacks some. The repertoire holds around 120,000 clones, with roughly 66% as singletons. This receptor was taken from a human donor in good health. The J gene is TRBJ1-2, the V gene TRBV6-5; the D gene is possibly TRBD1 (6 bases). Sequenced: CD4+ T cells sorted from blood. The CDR3, as DNA: TGTGCCACCTCACAGGGAGGCTATGGCTACACCTTC. It specifies CATSQGGYGYTF.